Below are 29 T cell receptor beta chains sequenced from a single sample in a study of human T cells and chemical hapten exposure. One entry per CDR3 protein, called by TCRdb with MiXCR from the RACE reads. The sample has roughly 200,000 distinct CDR3 sequences, about 25% seen once. Time point meaning: patch test 3, about 24 weeks after DPC sensitization. Documented treatment: therapeutic diphenylcyclopropenone sensitization with weekly scalp DPC. This sample comprised whole blood, obtained in connection with sensitization to the hapten diphenylcyclopropenone (DPC). The receptors derive from a woman in her thirties or forties with alopecia areata. Some clones in this sample may be carry-over from other donors' samples.

This clonotype was seen repeatedly, ten times or more. The J gene is TRBJ1-1, the V gene TRBV29-1; no reliable D call. Germline V gene lookup returns CDR1 SQVTM and CDR2 ANQGSEA. CDR3 length: 12 amino acids. Trimming took off 0 bases at V and 7 bases at J, with 9 bases between the two ends. CDR3 amino acids: CSVEDLAIEAFF. CDR3 in DNA: TGCAGCGTTGAAGATCTGGCAATTGAAGCTTTCTTT. The entire variable domain, with the rest obtained from reference TRBV29-1 and TRBJ1-1, is as follows: SAVISQKPSRDICQRGTSLTIQCQVDSQVTMMFWYRQQPGQSLTLIATANQGSEATYESGFVIDKFPISRPNLTFSTLTVSNMSPEDSSIYLCSVEDLAIEAFFGQGTRLTVV.

The chain links TRBV6-5 to TRBJ1-2; D remains unclear. The germline V and J ends were trimmed by 7 bases and 4 bases, with 13 bases remaining between them. In germline, CDR1 is MNHEY, CDR2 SVGAGI. There are 13 residues in the CDR3. CDR3 DNA: TGTGCCAGCAATACGCCTGGAAGCTATGGCTACACCTTC. Residues: CASNTPGSYGYTF.

This clonotype was seen only a few times. V and J are TRBV29-1 and TRBJ2-7; D is perhaps TRBD1 (6 bases). Trimming removed 5 bases at V and 1 base at J, with 9 bases between. This CDR3 spans 12 amino acids. Germline V gene data show CDR1 as SQVTM and CDR2 as ANQGSEA. The CDR3: CSVHTGSYEQYF. DNA of the CDR3: TGCAGCGTTCACACAGGGTCCTACGAGCAGTACTTC.

The chain recombines TRBV12-3 or TRBV12-4 with TRBJ2-5, with D possibly matching TRBD2 (5 bases). The CDR3 sequence is 14 residues long. Trimming took off 6 bases at V and 2 bases at J, with 13 bases between the two ends. The CDR3 sequence is CASRPRTGQETQYF. The CDR3 DNA follows: TGTGCCAGCAGGCCGCGAACGGGGCAAGAGACCCAGTACTTC.

In this sample, this clonotype turned up a few times. The V and J genes are TRBV2 and TRBJ2-1; 7 bases map to TRBD1. The CDR3 runs 14 residues. With 8 bases clipped from V and 0 bases from J, the junction kept 4 bases outside the gene matches. Germline loops: CDR1 SNHLY, CDR2 FYNNEI. In DNA, the CDR3 is TGTGCCAGCCTAGGACAGGTCTCCTACAATGAGCAGTTCTTC. Translating gives CASLGQVSYNEQFF.

This clonotype was counted a few times. This chain uses TRBV12-3 or TRBV12-4 with TRBJ1-3; D is uncertain. The CDR3 totals 14 residues. With 6 bases removed from V and 0 bases from J, the gap between germline ends came to 9 bases. The DNA for the CDR3 is TGTGCCAGCAGCGAGCTCAACTCTGGAAACACCATATATTTT. It yields the protein CASSELNSGNTIYF.

This clonotype has only a few counts. The V and J genes are TRBV18 and TRBJ2-1, with TRBD2 identical over 7 bases. This CDR3 spans 15 amino acids. Germline V gene lookup returns CDR1 KGHSH and CDR2 LQKENI. V trimming: 5 bases; J trimming: 7 bases; junction bases outside the gene matches: 11. The chain's CDR3 is CASSSSSGPWNEQFF. The CDR3, as DNA: TGTGCCAGCTCATCCTCTAGCGGCCCGTGGAATGAGCAGTTCTTC.

This clonotype has just a few counts. The chain uses TRBV6-5 and TRBJ2-7; 7 nucleotides align to TRBD1. The J segment lost 2 bases and the V segment lost 2 bases, leaving 6 bases of the junction unmatched. In germline, CDR1 is MNHEY, CDR2 SVGAGI. This CDR3 contains 15 residues. CDR3 amino acids: CASSYATGKPYEQYF. DNA for the CDR3: TGTGCCAGCAGTTACGCGACAGGGAAACCCTACGAGCAGTACTTC.

In its sample, this clonotype was seen a few times. This sequence joins TRBV7-9 and TRBJ2-3, with a tentative D call TRBD2 (5 bases). Trimming left V 5 bases short and J 8 bases short, with 8 bases between. Looked up from germline, CDR1 is SEHNR and CDR2 is FQNEAQ (reference sequence). This CDR3 is built from 11 residues. In DNA, the CDR3 is TGTGCCAGCAGCCCCGAGGGTACGCAGTATTTT. Amino acids: CASSPEGTQYF.

V gene TRBV9 combines with J gene TRBJ1-6; D is unresolved. V shed 4 bases and J shed 7 bases, with 18 bases lying between them. Germline V gene data show CDR1 as SGDLS and CDR2 as YYNGEE. The CDR3 sequence is 16 residues long. For the CDR3, the DNA is TGTGCCAGCAGCACTCAGGCGGGCCACGGAAATTCACCCCTCCACTTT. Protein: CASSTQAGHGNSPLHF.

The chain is built from TRBV7-2 and TRBJ2-7; TRBD2 aligns across 8 bases. The V gene end was trimmed by 7 bases and the J gene end by 5 bases; junction bases not matched to a gene: 13. The germline V gene has CDR1 SGHTA and CDR2 FQGNSA. The CDR3 has 15 residues. CDR3 sequence reads: CASIPRGGRTHEQYF. DNA for the CDR3: TGTGCCAGCATCCCAAGGGGCGGGAGGACCCACGAGCAGTACTTC.

This clonotype was picked up a small number of times. The gene calls are TRBV20-1 and TRBJ1-2; 9 positions agree with TRBD1. V shed 6 bases and J 0 bases; nucleotides not matched to a gene: 5. Per the germline V gene, CDR1 is DFQATT and CDR2 is SNEGSKA (reference sequence). This CDR3 has 14 amino acids. The CDR3 sequence: CSAPWTGANYGYTF. DNA for the CDR3: TGCAGTGCCCCTTGGACAGGGGCTAACTATGGCTACACCTTC.

The chain is built from TRBV12-3 or TRBV12-4 and TRBJ1-2; D is ambiguous. This CDR3 comprises 13 residues. Trimming removed 3 bases at V and 1 base at J, with 6 bases between. This CDR3 is CASSFDINYGYTF. CDR3 coding DNA: TGTGCCAGCAGTTTCGACATTAACTATGGCTACACCTTC.

This clonotype turned up a few times. The rearrangement joins TRBV5-6 to TRBJ1-2; D call uncertain. Germline assignment: CDR1 SGHDT and CDR2 YYEEEE. V was clipped by 0 bases and J by 6 bases, with 15 bases between them. This CDR3 has 15 amino acids. The CDR3 DNA is TGTGCCAGCAGCTTGGTCGAGCAGACTTTAAATGGCTACACCTTC. Translated, it gives CASSLVEQTLNGYTF.

The chain employs TRBV6-1 and TRBJ2-7, with D perhaps being TRBD1 or TRBD2 (7 bases each). The CDR3 spans 15 residues. Looked up from germline, CDR1 is MNHNS and CDR2 is SASEGT. V lost 6 bases, J lost 2 bases, and 17 bases lay in between. The CDR3 DNA follows: TGTGCCAGCAGGCCCCGACAGGGAGGGCCCTACGAGCAGTACTTC. This translates into CASRPRQGGPYEQYF.

This clonotype was seen a handful of times. This chain links TRBV6-1 with TRBJ2-7; possibly TRBD2 for D (6 bases). V lost 6 bases to trimming and J lost 2 bases, with 14 bases between them. CDR1 and CDR2 from the germline V gene are MNHNS and SASEGT. This CDR3 is built from 14 residues. As DNA, the CDR3 is TGTGCCAGCAGCACTCAGACGGGAGCCTACGAGCAGTACTTC. This translates into CASSTQTGAYEQYF.

A few counts support this clonotype. This chain uses TRBV29-1 with TRBJ1-5, with a weak D call TRBD1 (6 bases). V dropped 7 bases and J dropped 3 bases, with 10 bases sitting between them. CDR1 is SQVTM, CDR2 ANQGSEA, per germline. The CDR3 contains 12 residues. For the CDR3, the DNA is TGCAGCGCAGGGGACTTCAATCAGCCCCAGCATTTT. This gives the protein CSAGDFNQPQHF.

This clonotype was counted a few times. The CDR3 DNA reads as TGTGCCAGCAGCTTAACTCAGGGGAGGCGCAATCAGCCCCAGCATTTT. Amino acids: CASSLTQGRRNQPQHF. V and J are TRBV11-2 and TRBJ1-5; weak D call: TRBD1 (6 bases). Germline V gene lookup returns CDR1 SGHAT and CDR2 FQNNGV. The CDR3 consists of 16 residues. The germline V and J ends were trimmed by 2 bases and 2 bases, with 13 bases remaining between them.

V usage is TRBV5-1 and J usage is TRBJ1-2, with 7 bases identical to TRBD1. From germline, CDR1 is SGHRS and CDR2 YFSETQ. The CDR3 runs to 15 residues. Trimming cost V 0 bases and J 4 bases; bases outside gene matches: 6. The DNA of the CDR3 is TGCGCCAGCAGCTTGGGGGGGACAGCCTCCTATGGCTACACCTTC. It translates to CASSLGGTASYGYTF.

In this sample, this clonotype turned up a few times. V and J are TRBV27 and TRBJ2-5, with D unclear. The CDR3 is 13 residues long. The V end was cut by 2 bases, the J end by 2 bases, with 6 bases between. Germline values: CDR1 MNHEY, CDR2 SMNVEV (reference sequence). CDR3 in DNA: TGTGCCAGCAGTTTACAAGATCAAGAGACCCAGTACTTC. Protein: CASSLQDQETQYF.

The chain is built from TRBV2 and TRBJ1-1; no definite D call. Germline CDR1 SNHLY, CDR2 FYNNEI. The CDR3 is made up of 14 amino acids. The V and J ends lost 8 bases and 1 base respectively, with 14 bases between them. As DNA, the CDR3 is TGTGCCAGCGGTCCAGGACTCTCGAACACTGAAGCTTTCTTT. It translates to CASGPGLSNTEAFF.

V usage is TRBV24-1 and J usage is TRBJ2-1; tentatively, D is TRBD1 (5 bases). CDR3 length: 14 amino acids. Germline V gene sequence: CDR1 KGHDR, CDR2 SFDVKD. Trimming pared 5 bases from V and 0 bases from J, leaving 7 bases between. The CDR3 nucleotides are TGTGCCACCAGTGGACAGAGCTCCTACAATGAGCAGTTCTTC. Amino acids: CATSGQSSYNEQFF.

V is TRBV7-8 and J is TRBJ2-1; 9 bases map to TRBD2. The J segment lost 2 bases and the V segment lost 7 bases, leaving 6 bases of the junction unmatched. The CDR3 sequence is 15 residues long. Germline-derived CDR1 and CDR2 are SGHVS and FQNEAQ. The CDR3 spells CASTVTSGAYNEQFF. The CDR3, as DNA: TGTGCCAGCACCGTGACTAGCGGAGCCTACAATGAGCAGTTCTTC.

This clonotype occurred a few times. The CDR3 spells CAARGEGGNEQFF. The CDR3 nucleotides read TGTGCCGCCCGGGGGGAAGGGGGGAATGAGCAGTTCTTC. V and J are TRBV10-3 and TRBJ2-1; D perhaps matches TRBD2 (7 bases). The CDR3 sequence is 13 residues long. Germline CDR1 reads ENHRY; CDR2 reads SYGVKD. V lost 11 bases, J lost 7 bases, and 18 bases lay in between.

This clonotype was counted many times. This chain connects TRBV28 to TRBJ2-3; D unresolved. The V end was cut by 5 bases, the J end by 10 bases, with 13 bases between. The CDR3 spans 12 residues. Germline assignment: CDR1 MDHEN and CDR2 SYDVKM. The CDR3 sequence is CASSPFSQAQYF. The CDR3 bases are TGTGCCAGCAGTCCGTTCAGTCAGGCGCAGTATTTT.

The CDR3 reads CASSYGGYSYEQYF. The CDR3 coding sequence is TGTGCCAGCAGTTACGGCGGGTACTCCTACGAGCAGTACTTC. J is TRBJ2-7 and V is TRBV6-2 or TRBV6-3; possible D gene TRBD2, 5 bases. There are 14 residues in the CDR3. Germline CDR1 reads MNHEY; CDR2 reads SVGEGT. V lost 2 bases and J lost 0, with 8 bases in between.

V is TRBV7-3 and J is TRBJ2-1, with 8 bases identical to TRBD2. This CDR3 is 15 amino acids long. V lost 5 bases and J lost 4; bases outside the gene matches: 7. Germline V gene sequence: CDR1 SGHTA, CDR2 FQGTGA. The CDR3 region is CASSPRGGRYNEQFF. As DNA, the CDR3 is TGTGCCAGCAGCCCACGGGGCGGGAGGTACAATGAGCAGTTCTTC.

This clonotype was observed a handful of times. The J gene is TRBJ2-7, the V gene TRBV7-2; 7 bases align to TRBD1. The CDR3 totals 14 residues. Germline V gene sequence: CDR1 SGHTA, CDR2 FQGNSA. Trimming cost V 4 bases and J 2 bases; bases outside gene matches: 5. The CDR3 DNA is TGTGCCAGCAGCTCACGACAGGGACCCTACGAGCAGTACTTC. Protein sequence: CASSSRQGPYEQYF.

This clonotype was counted a single time. At one boundary the junction diverges from the germline segment, which might be a read error. The rearrangement uses TRBV12-3 or TRBV12-4 and TRBJ2-7; D may correspond to TRBD1 or TRBD2 (5 bases each). The CDR3 is 13 residues long. The CDR3 nucleotides read TGTGTCAGCAGCCCATACGGGGCGGGCGAGCAGTACTTC. This encodes CVSSPYGAGEQYF.